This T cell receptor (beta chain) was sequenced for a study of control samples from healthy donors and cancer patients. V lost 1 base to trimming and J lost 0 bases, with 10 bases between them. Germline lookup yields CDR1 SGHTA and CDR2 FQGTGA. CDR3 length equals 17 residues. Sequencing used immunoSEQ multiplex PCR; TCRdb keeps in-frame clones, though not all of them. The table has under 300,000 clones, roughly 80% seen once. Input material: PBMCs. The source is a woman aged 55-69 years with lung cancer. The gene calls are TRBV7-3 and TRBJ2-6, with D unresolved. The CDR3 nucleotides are TGTGCCAGCAGCTTAAGGGGAAAGGGCTCTGGGGCCAACGTCCTGACTTTC. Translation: CASSLRGKGSGANVLTF.